The clone carrying this T cell receptor (beta chain) was counted between two and nine times. Its antigen is not identified. The data were obtained in a study of CD8 T cells in ankylosing spondylitis. Study-wide results and caveats: Ankylosing spondylitis blood appeared to be characterized by a TCR beta motif of fewer than ten highly homologous variants. Relatively rare in peripheral blood, disease-linked clones were also CD8+.

TCRdb re-called the 5' RACE reads through MiXCR, storing one row per CDR3 protein. The data contain fewer than 400,000 distinct CDR3 sequences, roughly 8% of them singletons. Germline V gives CDR1 GTSNPN, CDR2 SVGIG (reference sequence). This CDR3 contains 14 residues. Trimming left V 4 bases short and J 1 base short, with 11 bases between. This rearrangement joins TRBV30 to TRBJ1-3; D may be TRBD1 (5 bases). The sequence was collected from a male donor with ankylosing spondylitis. The sample taken for sequencing was blood, either unsorted or a sorted T cell fraction (not recorded which). CDR3 protein: CAWNAGRSGNTIYF. The CDR3 DNA sequence: TGTGCCTGGAATGCAGGGAGGTCTGGAAACACCATATATTTT.